A selection of T cell receptor beta chains follows, all from one sample in a study of technical replicates of blood from several donors. The method was immunoSEQ multiplex PCR; TCRdb's version includes in-frame clones alone and lacks a portion of them. Among 50,000 to 65,000 clones listed, almost 95% were seen once. The source material was PBMCs. Receptors were obtained from a human donor in good health. Some clones in this sample may be carry-over from other donors' samples. Each CDR3 is given with its conserved first and last residue. Each record gives: CDR3 length, V gene, D gene, J gene, clone size, CDR3 DNA, CDR3 protein. A D gene is named only where the DNA matches it firmly. Some rows have no size entry. The others give once, few or many, or a class for an expanded clone.

length: 17; V: TRBV6-4; D: TRBD2; J: TRBJ2-3; size: .; DNA: TGTGCCAGCAGTGACTCGAGTACTAGCGGGGGCGGTTCTACGCAGTATTTT; CDR3: CASSDSSTSGGGSTQYF
length: 17; V: TRBV21-1; D: .; J: TRBJ2-7; size: .; DNA: TGTGCCAGCAGCAAAGGTGATACAGGGAGAACGTCCTACGAGCAGTACTTC; CDR3: CASSKGDTGRTSYEQYF
length: 17; V: TRBV4-1; D: TRBD2; J: TRBJ2-3; size: .; DNA: TGCGCCAGCAGCGTACGCTTGACTAGCGGAAGCACAGATACGCAGTATTTT; CDR3: CASSVRLTSGSTDTQYF
length: 14; V: TRBV18; D: TRBD1; J: TRBJ2-5; size: .; DNA: TGTGCCAGCTCACGAGGGGGCGATAAGGTGACCCAGTACTTC; CDR3: CASSRGGDKVTQYF
length: 13; V: TRBV2; D: .; J: TRBJ2-7; size: .; DNA: TGTGCCAGCAGTTTCGACAGATCCTACGAGCAGTACTTC; CDR3: CASSFDRSYEQYF
length: 14; V: TRBV4-3; D: TRBD1; J: TRBJ2-7; size: .; DNA: TGCGCCAGCAGCCCCGGGACAGGGTACTACGAGCAGTACTTC; CDR3: CASSPGTGYYEQYF
length: 16; V: TRBV6-4; D: .; J: TRBJ2-1; size: medium-sized; DNA: TGTGCCAGCAGTGACTCGAGTCTGGGGGGTGAGAATGAGCAGTTCTTC; CDR3: CASSDSSLGGENEQFF
length: 15; V: TRBV9; D: TRBD2; J: TRBJ2-5; size: .; DNA: TGTGCCAGCAGCGTGACTAGCGGGGGATCAGAGACCCAGTACTTC; CDR3: CASSVTSGGSETQYF
length: 17; V: TRBV5-1; D: TRBD2; J: TRBJ2-1; size: .; DNA: TGCGCCAGCAGCCTTACTAGCGGGAGGCCCCTGGGGAATGAGCAGTTCTTC; CDR3: CASSLTSGRPLGNEQFF
length: 14; V: TRBV11-2; D: .; J: TRBJ1-5; size: .; DNA: TGTGCCAGCAGCTTAGAGGCGACAAATCAGCCCCAGCATTTT; CDR3: CASSLEATNQPQHF
length: 14; V: TRBV7-8; D: .; J: TRBJ2-1; size: .; DNA: TGTGCCACCCTCGGCGGATACGGAGGCAATGAGCAGTTCTTC; CDR3: CATLGGYGGNEQFF
length: 15; V: TRBV4-3; D: .; J: TRBJ1-6; size: once; DNA: TGCGCCAGCAGCCAAGTTAGGGAGGGGAATTCACCCCTCCACTTT; CDR3: CASSQVREGNSPLHF
length: 15; V: TRBV18; D: TRBD1; J: TRBJ1-2; size: .; DNA: TGTGCCAGCTCATCCTCCCGACAGGGCGACAGTGGCTACACCTTC; CDR3: CASSSSRQGDSGYTF